The clone carrying this TCR beta chain was seen more than once but under ten times. Germline values: CDR1 SGHVS, CDR2 FQNEAQ. The CDR3 is 17 amino acids. Germline trimming cut 0 bases from V and 6 bases from J; bases unmatched to any gene: 10. This sample stems from a study of early T cells in non-severe SARS-CoV-2 infection. Study-wide context: Bulk RNA isolated from unsorted whole blood underwent sequencing; chains were not paired.

The protocol attached unique molecular identifiers to individual cDNA molecules. A single record per CDR3 protein comes from TCRdb applying MiXCR to the 5' RACE reads. The sample holds 80,000 or so distinct CDR3 sequences, over 12% seen once. The receptor comes from an adult who was a healthcare worker with PCR-confirmed SARS-CoV-2 infection or an uninfected control (not recorded which). Input material: whole blood. The chain couples TRBV7-8 to TRBJ2-2, with TRBD1 matching over 7 bases. This CDR3 reads CASSLAQGRGISGELFF. CDR3 DNA: TGTGCCAGCAGCTTAGCGCAGGGCAGGGGGATCTCCGGGGAGCTGTTTTTT.